Listed below are T cell receptor beta chains from one sample, sequenced in a study of vaccination effects on CD4 cells after COVID-19. The method was immunoSEQ multiplex PCR; TCRdb's version includes in-frame clones alone and lacks a portion of them. The sample includes 75,000 to 100,000 clones, around 77% of them seen just once. These receptors have no known antigen. Material: CD4+ T cells from PBMCs cultured with HCoV-OC43 spike peptides, obtained after COVID-19 vaccination. The receptors were sampled from a human donor who received a COVID-19 vaccine. Each CDR3 is given with its conserved first and last residue. A D gene is named only where the DNA matches it firmly. Clone sizes are given selectively: once, few, many, or a class where the clone is expanded.

j_call v_call clone_size d_call cdr3_nt cdr3_aa
TRBJ1-3 TRBV30 - - TGTGCCTGGAGTCCGAAACAGGGTAACTCTGGAAACACCATATATTTT CAWSPKQGNSGNTIYF
TRBJ1-5 TRBV6-9 - TRBD1 TGTGCCAGCAGACGTTACGGGACAGAGAATCAGCCCCAGCATTTT CASRRYGTENQPQHF
TRBJ2-5 TRBV5-1 - TRBD2 TGCGCCAGCAGCTTGTCGGGAGGGGAGACCCAGTACTTC CASSLSGGETQYF
TRBJ1-2 TRBV2 - TRBD1 TGTGCCAGCAGTGAAGAGACAGGGAGTAGCTACACCTTC CASSEETGSSYTF
TRBJ2-5 TRBV18 - - TGTGCCAGCTCACCAGGGTCGCTCTGGGTCTGGATGTCAGAGACCCAGTACTTC CASSPGSLWVWMSETQYF
TRBJ2-4 TRBV23-1 - TRBD2 TGCGCCAGCAGTCAATCGAGGCTAGCGGGGGGGGTAGCCAAAAACATTCAGTACTTC CASSQSRLAGGVAKNIQYF
TRBJ2-1 TRBV10-1 - - TGCGCCAGCAGTGAGTCTATCTGGGACCATGAGCAGTTCTTC CASSESIWDHEQFF
TRBJ1-2 TRBV7-9 - - TGTGCCAGCAGCGCTCTCGGGAATGGCTACACCTTC CASSALGNGYTF
TRBJ2-5 TRBV5-1 - TRBD1 TGCGCCAGCAGCTTGGAAACAGGGGGCCAAGAGACCCAGTACTTC CASSLETGGQETQYF
TRBJ2-1 TRBV6-1 once - TGTGCCAGCAGTGACAGGGATCCCAATGAGCAGTTCTTC CASSDRDPNEQFF
TRBJ2-1 TRBV14 few - TGTGCCAGCAGCCTTCTGGTCGACAGCCGCAATGAGCAGTTCTTC CASSLLVDSRNEQFF
TRBJ2-2 TRBV5-1 once - TGCGCCAGCAGCTTGGTACTGAATACGAACACCGGGGAGCTGTTTTTT CASSLVLNTNTGELFF
TRBJ2-2 TRBV6-5 - - TGTGCCAGCAGTTCCCTGAGGGTCGTCGGGGAGCTGTTTTTT CASSSLRVVGELFF
TRBJ2-1 TRBV5-1 - - TGCGCCAGCAGCTTACTGACTGGGCCTGGCGGCTCCTACAATGAGCAGTTCTTC CASSLLTGPGGSYNEQFF
TRBJ1-1 TRBV2 - - TGTGCCAGCACCTTGAGGGCGGGGAACACTGAAGCTTTCTTT CASTLRAGNTEAFF
TRBJ1-4 TRBV7-7 - - TGTGCCAGCCTAGTAATGGGGGCCTTTAATGAAAAACTGTTTTTT CASLVMGAFNEKLFF
TRBJ2-1 TRBV7-2 - TRBD2 TGTGCCAGCAGCGTCGCTAGCGGGGGGTTCAATGAGCAGTTCTTC CASSVASGGFNEQFF
TRBJ2-3 TRBV5-6 - - TGTGCCAGCAGCGGGACGGGAAGCACAGATACGCAGTATTTT CASSGTGSTDTQYF
TRBJ1-2 TRBV5-1 - TRBD1 TGCGCCAGCAGCAGAGGGACAGGAGTTGGCTATGGCTACACCTTC CASSRGTGVGYGYTF
TRBJ1-5 TRBV28 - - TGTGCCAGCAGTGGAGGCAATCAGCCCCAGCATTTT CASSGGNQPQHF
TRBJ2-5 TRBV3-1/TRBV3-2 - - TGTGCCAGCAGCCAGACCCCGGGTGGGGAGACCCAGTACTTC CASSQTPGGETQYF
TRBJ1-2 TRBV29-1 - TRBD1 TGCAGCGTTACCGGACAGGGGGCGCAGGGCTACACCTTC CSVTGQGAQGYTF
TRBJ2-1 TRBV4-1 - - TGCGCCAGCAGCCCGGAGAGAGGTGGGGGCATCAATGAGCAGTTCTTC CASSPERGGGINEQFF
TRBJ1-1 TRBV4-1 - TRBD1 TGCGCCAGCAGCCTATTACACTCGGACAGGACTGAAGCTTTCTTT CASSLLHSDRTEAFF
TRBJ2-5 TRBV5-5 - - TGTGCCAGCAGCGCCCGTACGAACTCAGAGACCCAGTACTTC CASSARTNSETQYF
TRBJ1-5 TRBV15 - - TGTGCCACCAGCAGAGATCGGCACTTCAATCAGCCCCAGCATTTT CATSRDRHFNQPQHF
TRBJ2-5 TRBV18 - - TGTGCCAGCTCACCACCAGGGGTACAAGAGACCCAGTACTTC CASSPPGVQETQYF
TRBJ2-2 TRBV6-2/TRBV6-3 - TRBD2 TGTGCCAGCAGTTACACCGGGACTAGCGGGTACGGGGAGCTGTTTTTT CASSYTGTSGYGELFF
TRBJ2-3 TRBV18 few - TGTGCCAGCTCACCTAATTACCGCGATACGCAGTATTTT CASSPNYRDTQYF
TRBJ1-5 TRBV6-1 - TRBD1 TGTGCCAGCAGTGAAAGGAGGACAGGCCACAATCAGCCCCAGCATTTT CASSERRTGHNQPQHF
TRBJ1-6 TRBV4-1 - - TGCGCCAGCAGCCAAGATAGTCAGGGGCGTAATTCACCCCTCCACTTT CASSQDSQGRNSPLHF
TRBJ2-1 TRBV5-1 - TRBD1 TGCGCCAGCAGCTTCGGGACAGTATACAATGAGCAGTTCTTC CASSFGTVYNEQFF
TRBJ2-5 TRBV4-1 - TRBD1 TGCGCCAGCAGCCAACGGGGACAGAGTATACAAGAGACCCAGTACTTC CASSQRGQSIQETQYF
TRBJ1-5 TRBV28 - - TGTGCCAGCAGTCCAGGGTGGCAGCCCCAGCATTTT CASSPGWQPQHF
TRBJ2-6 TRBV7-8 - - TGTGCCAGCAGCTCGAAGGGACAAACTTCTGGGGCCAACGTCCTGACTTTC CASSSKGQTSGANVLTF
TRBJ2-2 TRBV9 - TRBD2 TGTGCCAGCAGCGTAGAAGGGGGACTAGCGGGGGCGCTGAACACCGGGGAGCTGTTTTTT CASSVEGGLAGALNTGELFF
TRBJ1-2 TRBV13 - - TGTGCCAGCAGCCCCGGGAGCCGGGGGCGCGACTATGGCTACACCTTC CASSPGSRGRDYGYTF
TRBJ2-5 TRBV24-1 - - TGTGCCACCAGTGATTTGCAGGGTGCGGAGACCCAGTACTTC CATSDLQGAETQYF
TRBJ2-1 TRBV12-5 - TRBD2 TGTGCTAGTGGTTTGGTACTAGCGGGGGGGCCCCGGAATGAGCAGTTCTTC CASGLVLAGGPRNEQFF
TRBJ1-2 TRBV10-3 - - TGTGCCATCAGTGAGCCAAGCCGGGCTCAAGGGGGCTACACCTTC CAISEPSRAQGGYTF
TRBJ2-5 TRBV3-1/TRBV3-2 - - TGTGCCAGCAGCCAAGACGCATACACTGTCCGGGCCGGGGAGTTTTACTTC CASSQDAYTVRAGEFYF
TRBJ2-5 TRBV29-1 - - TGCAGCGTTGCGCCTAACCGGGGGGAGACCCAGTACTTC CSVAPNRGETQYF
TRBJ2-1 TRBV30 - TRBD2 TGTGCCTGGCGTAGCGGGGGAGGCCCCTACAATGAGCAGTTCTTC CAWRSGGGPYNEQFF
TRBJ2-5 TRBV5-4 - - TGTGCCAGCAGCTTGGTAGGGTCGGGAGAGACCCAGTACTTC CASSLVGSGETQYF
TRBJ1-1 TRBV30 - - TGTGCCTGGAGTTATACAGAAAACACTGAAGCTTTCTTT CAWSYTENTEAFF
TRBJ1-2 TRBV15 - - TGTGCCACCAACATGGACGGGGCGTATGGCTACACCTTC CATNMDGAYGYTF
TRBJ2-5 TRBV6-2/TRBV6-3 - TRBD1 TGTGCCAGCAGTTCTCACTCGGGACAGGGGGGAGAGACCCAGTACTTC CASSSHSGQGGETQYF
TRBJ1-5 TRBV6-6 - - TGTGCCAGCAGTTACCCCAGGGATGGGCAGCCCCAGCATTTT CASSYPRDGQPQHF
TRBJ2-2 TRBV7-3 - - TGTGCCAGCAGCTTAGGTGGGGGGCGCACCGGGGAGCTGTTTTTT CASSLGGGRTGELFF
TRBJ1-2 TRBV11-2 - - TGTGCCAGCAGCCTGACCCAGGGGCGGGATGGCTACACCTTC CASSLTQGRDGYTF
TRBJ2-1 TRBV5-1 - - TGCGCCAGCAGCCCTACAGGGTCGGGTCGGGATGAGCAGTTCTTC CASSPTGSGRDEQFF
TRBJ1-2 TRBV6-5 once - TGTGCCAGCAGTTACGTAAGCGCCCGAGCGATCTATGGCTACACCTTC CASSYVSARAIYGYTF
TRBJ1-1 TRBV5-1 - TRBD1 TGCGCCAGCAGCCTGACAGGGGGCGGGCCAGGCACTGAAGCTTTCTTT CASSLTGGGPGTEAFF
TRBJ1-4 TRBV9 - - TGTGCCAGCAGCCTCAGTCCGGGCTCCGCTGAAAAACTGTTTTTT CASSLSPGSAEKLFF
TRBJ2-3 TRBV24-1 - - TGTGCCACCAGTGAGTCTGGGGAAGATACGCAGTATTTT CATSESGEDTQYF
TRBJ1-5 TRBV18 - - TGTGCCAGCTCCCCAGACAATAGCAATCAGCCCCAGCATTTT CASSPDNSNQPQHF